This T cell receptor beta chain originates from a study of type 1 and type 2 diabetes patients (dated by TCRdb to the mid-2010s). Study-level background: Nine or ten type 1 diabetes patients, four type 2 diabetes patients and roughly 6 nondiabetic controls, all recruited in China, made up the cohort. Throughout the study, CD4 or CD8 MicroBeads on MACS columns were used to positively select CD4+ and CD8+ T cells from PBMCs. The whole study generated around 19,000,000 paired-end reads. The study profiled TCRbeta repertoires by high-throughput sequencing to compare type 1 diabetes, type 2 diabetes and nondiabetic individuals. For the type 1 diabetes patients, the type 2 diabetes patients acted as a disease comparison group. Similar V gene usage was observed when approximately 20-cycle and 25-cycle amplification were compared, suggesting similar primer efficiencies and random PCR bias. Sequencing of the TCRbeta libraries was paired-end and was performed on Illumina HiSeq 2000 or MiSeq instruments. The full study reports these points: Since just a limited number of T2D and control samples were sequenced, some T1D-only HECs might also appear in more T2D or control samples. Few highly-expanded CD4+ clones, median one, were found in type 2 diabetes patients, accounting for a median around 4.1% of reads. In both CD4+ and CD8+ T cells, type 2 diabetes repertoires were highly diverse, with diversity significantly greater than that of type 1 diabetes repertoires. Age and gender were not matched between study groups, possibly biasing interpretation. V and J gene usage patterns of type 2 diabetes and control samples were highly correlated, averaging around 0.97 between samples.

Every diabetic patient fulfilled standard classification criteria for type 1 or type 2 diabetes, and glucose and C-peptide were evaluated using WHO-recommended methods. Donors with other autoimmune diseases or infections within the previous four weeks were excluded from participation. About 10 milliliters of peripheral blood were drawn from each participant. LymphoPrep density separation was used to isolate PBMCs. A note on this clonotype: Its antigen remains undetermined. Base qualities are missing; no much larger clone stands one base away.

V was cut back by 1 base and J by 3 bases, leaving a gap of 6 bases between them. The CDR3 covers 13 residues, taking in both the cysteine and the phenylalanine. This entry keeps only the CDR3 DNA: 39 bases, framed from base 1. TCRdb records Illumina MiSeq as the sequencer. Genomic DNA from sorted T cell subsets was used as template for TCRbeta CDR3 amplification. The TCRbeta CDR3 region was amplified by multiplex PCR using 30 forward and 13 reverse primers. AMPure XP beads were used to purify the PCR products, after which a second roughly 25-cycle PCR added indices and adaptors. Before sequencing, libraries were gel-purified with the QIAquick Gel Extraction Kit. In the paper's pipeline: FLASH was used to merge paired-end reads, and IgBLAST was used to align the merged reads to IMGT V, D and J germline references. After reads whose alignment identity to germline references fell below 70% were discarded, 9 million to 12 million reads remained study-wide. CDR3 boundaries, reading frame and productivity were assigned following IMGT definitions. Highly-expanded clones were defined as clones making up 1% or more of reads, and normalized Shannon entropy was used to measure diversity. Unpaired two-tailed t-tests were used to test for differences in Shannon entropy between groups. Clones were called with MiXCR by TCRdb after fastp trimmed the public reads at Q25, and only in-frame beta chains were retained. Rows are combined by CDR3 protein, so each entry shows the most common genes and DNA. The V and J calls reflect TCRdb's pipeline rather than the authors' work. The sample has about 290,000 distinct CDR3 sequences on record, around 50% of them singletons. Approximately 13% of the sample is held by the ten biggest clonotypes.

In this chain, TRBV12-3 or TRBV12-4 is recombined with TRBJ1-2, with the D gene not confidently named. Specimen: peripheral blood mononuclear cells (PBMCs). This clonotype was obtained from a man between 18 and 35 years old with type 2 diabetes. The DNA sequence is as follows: TGTGCCAGCAGTTTAGGGCCCGACTATGGCTACACCTTC. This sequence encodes CASSLGPDYGYTF.